A selection of T cell receptor beta chains follows, all from one sample in a study of metastatic and nonmetastatic thyroid tumors. TCRdb called clones again from the PCR reads with MiXCR. This table holds some 20,000 clones, roughly 23% found once. Sequenced material: blood. The receptors come from a male donor with papillary thyroid cancer or a benign thyroid nodule (not recorded which). Some clones in this sample may be carry-over from other donors' samples. CDR3s include the opening cysteine and the closing phenylalanine or tryptophan.

v_gene	j_gene	CDR3aa
TRBV28	TRBJ1-1	CASTTPIGQGYSTEAFF
TRBV19	TRBJ2-7	CASSMGLAGVYEQYF
TRBV20-1	TRBJ2-7	CSAPLLSGRAGEQYF
TRBV7-2	TRBJ2-2	CASSLVKGAGELFF
TRBV30	TRBJ1-5	CAWSKGLGNQPQHF
TRBV6-5	TRBJ2-3	CASSYAYLAGSGTDTQYF
TRBV28	TRBJ1-6	CASRPGQLLGSPLHF
TRBV6-5	TRBJ1-2	CASSFGGQGNGYTF
TRBV19	TRBJ1-5	CASIEPTGHQPQHF
TRBV28	TRBJ1-5	CASSVRGGGNQPQHF
TRBV30	TRBJ2-3	CAWSVGQGGTDTQYF
TRBV6-1	TRBJ2-7	CATGMRPREVYEQYF
TRBV27	TRBJ2-1	CASSLFTGGSSYNEQFF
TRBV5-1	TRBJ2-7	CASSPTGTGFGYEQYF
TRBV20-1	TRBJ1-5	CSAQQGILQPQHF
TRBV20-1	TRBJ2-7	CSFNPLAGGNEQYF
TRBV29-1	TRBJ2-5	CSVRVPPQETQYF
TRBV24-1	TRBJ2-1	CATSELSINNEQFF
TRBV20-1	TRBJ2-7	CSAEWGAGTAGEQYF
TRBV29-1	TRBJ1-1	CSVESATEAFF
TRBV28	TRBJ2-7	CASSSRTSGRYEQYF
TRBV12-3/TRBV12-4	TRBJ2-7	CASTQTGVGYEQYF
TRBV29-1	TRBJ2-7	CSVVGWNYEQYF